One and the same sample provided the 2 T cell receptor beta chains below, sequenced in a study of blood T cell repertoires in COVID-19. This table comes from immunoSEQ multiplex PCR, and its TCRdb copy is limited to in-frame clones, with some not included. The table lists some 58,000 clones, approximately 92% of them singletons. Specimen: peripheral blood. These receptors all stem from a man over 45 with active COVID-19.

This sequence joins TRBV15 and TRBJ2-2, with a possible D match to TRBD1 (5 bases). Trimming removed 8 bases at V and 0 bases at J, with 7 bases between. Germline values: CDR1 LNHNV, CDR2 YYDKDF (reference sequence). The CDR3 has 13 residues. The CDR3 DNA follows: TGTGCCACCCAGGGAACGAACACCGGGGAGCTGTTTTTT. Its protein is CATQGTNTGELFF.

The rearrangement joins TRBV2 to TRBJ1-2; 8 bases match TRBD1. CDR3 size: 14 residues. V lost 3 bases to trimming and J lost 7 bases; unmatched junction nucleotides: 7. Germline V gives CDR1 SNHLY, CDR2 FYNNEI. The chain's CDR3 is CASSESGGISGYTF. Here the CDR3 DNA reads TGTGCCAGCAGTGAGTCAGGGGGCATCAGTGGCTACACCTTC.